This TCR beta chain was found in a study of blood T cell repertoires in COVID-19. Using immunoSEQ multiplex PCR, the repertoire was profiled, and TCRdb retains in-frame clones only, with some absent. The top ten hold 7.1% of the sample, which has around 250,000 clones, around nine tenths seen once. From germline, CDR1 is LNHDA and CDR2 SQIVND (reference sequence). Trimming took off 10 bases at V and 2 bases at J, with 12 bases between the two ends. This CDR3 spans 13 amino acids. The sample was peripheral blood. This rearrangement joins TRBV19 to TRBJ1-3; unclear D gene. The sequence was obtained from an older woman with active or convalescent COVID-19. The CDR3 here is CATGGPPGNTIYF. In nucleotides, the CDR3 is TGTGCCACCGGAGGCCCTCCTGGAAACACCATATATTTT.